These 4 T cell receptor beta chains were sequenced from one sample in a study of cytomegalovirus exposure and HLA in healthy donors. The PCR contained 60 Vbeta and 13 Jbeta primers. Using immunoSEQ multiplex PCR, the repertoire was profiled, and TCRdb retains in-frame clones only, with some absent. The table includes 120,000 or so clones, about 84% detected once. The sequencing sample was made of PBMCs. The receptor set was obtained from a man younger than 35 in good health and CMV-seropositive.

V usage is TRBV5-5 and J usage is TRBJ2-7; the D gene is possibly TRBD1 (6 bases). The germline V and J ends were trimmed by 0 bases and 2 bases, with 9 bases remaining between them. This CDR3 comprises 14 residues. Germline CDR1 reads SGHKS; CDR2 reads YYEKEE (reference sequence). This CDR3 is CASSLGTETYEQYF. The CDR3 nucleotides read TGTGCCAGCAGCTTGGGGACAGAGACCTACGAGCAGTACTTC.

CDR3 amino acids: CASSPTGGSEKLFF. CDR3 nucleotide sequence: TGCGCCAGCAGCCCCACAGGGGGATCTGAAAAACTGTTTTTT. The chain combines TRBV4-3 with TRBJ1-4, with 8 bases that match TRBD1. Trimming cost V 4 bases and J 7 bases; bases outside gene matches: 5. Germline lookup yields CDR1 LGHNA and CDR2 YSLEER. The CDR3 contains 14 residues.

This clone was seen just once. The J gene is TRBJ1-2, the V gene TRBV4-1, with D perhaps TRBD1 (5 bases). The CDR3 runs 16 residues. Germline CDR1 is MGHRA and CDR2 is YSYEKL. Trimming removed 0 bases from V and 4 bases from J, with 15 bases in between. The CDR3 is CASSQDKEEGSYGYTF. CDR3 sequence (DNA): TGCGCCAGCAGCCAAGATAAAGAGGAGGGGAGCTATGGCTACACCTTC.

In the case of this clone: A far larger clone is only one base removed, so a read error is likely. The chain recombines TRBV5-5 with TRBJ2-7; D is undetermined. The germline V gene has CDR1 SGHKS and CDR2 YYEKEE (reference sequence). With 4 bases removed from V and 3 bases from J, the gap between germline ends came to 5 bases. The CDR3 has 11 residues. This CDR3 is CASSTYYEQYF. CDR3 sequence (DNA): TGTGCCAGCAGCACCTACTACGAGCAGTACTTC.